The 23 T cell receptor beta chains below all came from one sample that was sequenced in a study of identical twins. TCRdb called the 5' RACE reads again in MiXCR, with one record for every CDR3 protein. Among some 320,000 distinct CDR3 sequences listed, more than 9% were seen once. This sample also appeared in a second study, on yellow fever vaccine responses in identical twins.

Sequenced sample: CD8+ T cells sorted from blood. The source of these receptors is a woman under 30 in good health.

The chain recombines TRBV9 with TRBJ2-7, with unresolved D. V shed 2 bases and J shed 0 bases, with 12 bases lying between them. CDR1 and CDR2 (germline): SGDLS, YYNGEE. The CDR3 is made up of 15 amino acids. CDR3 sequence reads: CASSVGADDSYEQYF. The CDR3 DNA sequence: TGTGCCAGCAGCGTTGGTGCGGACGACTCCTACGAGCAGTACTTC. Looking up the rest from reference TRBV9 and TRBJ2-7 gives the full variable domain: DSGVTQTPKHLITATGQRVTLRCSPRSGDLSVYWYQQSLDQGLQFLIQYYNGEERAKGNILERFSAQQFPDLHSELNLSSLELGDSALYFCASSVGADDSYEQYFGPGTRLTVT.

This clonotype was recorded a few times. The V gene is TRBV14, the J gene TRBJ2-7; 7 bases agree with TRBD1. The CDR3 runs to 13 residues. J gave up 4 bases and V 4 bases, and 4 bases lay outside the gene matches. Germline lookup yields CDR1 SGHDN and CDR2 FVKESK. The CDR3 reads CASSLRGLYEQYF. CDR3 nucleotides: TGTGCCAGCAGCCTAAGGGGGCTTTACGAGCAGTACTTC.

This clonotype was picked up one time. This chain links TRBV5-4 with TRBJ2-1; 9 bases match TRBD2. CDR1 is SGHNT and CDR2 is YYREEE in the germline V gene (reference sequence). This CDR3 is built from 13 residues. V lost 9 bases to trimming and J lost 8 bases; unmatched junction nucleotides: 9. In nucleotides, the CDR3 is TGTGCCATGAGCCTCAGGACTAGCGATGAGCAGTTCTTC. Its translation is CAMSLRTSDEQFF.

A few counts support this clonotype. V usage is TRBV12-3 or TRBV12-4 and J usage is TRBJ2-4; D ambiguous. The V gene lost 4 bases and the J gene lost 0 bases, with 7 bases spanning the gap. CDR3 size: 14 residues. CDR3 protein: CASSSALAKNIQYF. The CDR3 DNA sequence: TGTGCCAGCAGTTCGGCCCTAGCCAAAAACATTCAGTACTTC.

This clonotype was observed a handful of times. The chain is built from TRBV4-1 and TRBJ1-5; maybe TRBD1 (6 bases). V dropped 1 base and J dropped 9 bases, with 16 bases sitting between them. This CDR3 contains 15 residues. Per the germline V gene, CDR1 is MGHRA and CDR2 is YSYEKL. The chain's CDR3 is CASSQGGGPLWPQHF. In DNA form, the CDR3 reads TGCGCCAGCAGCCAAGGTGGGGGGCCCCTATGGCCCCAGCATTTT.

There are a few counts of this clonotype. The chain has TRBV12-3 or TRBV12-4 and TRBJ2-3, with 16 bases identical to TRBD2. With 6 bases clipped from V and 6 bases from J, the junction kept 6 bases outside the gene matches. The length of the CDR3 is 16 residues. CDR3 coding DNA: TGTGCCAGCAGACCGGGACTAGCGGGAGGGTTGGATACGCAGTATTTT. This translates into CASRPGLAGGLDTQYF.

This clonotype showed up many times. V and J are TRBV12-3 or TRBV12-4 and TRBJ2-2; D unclear. Trimming stripped 6 bases from V and 6 bases from J, with 8 bases between. CDR3 size: 12 residues. The CDR3: CASSQGSGELFF. The CDR3 bases are TGTGCCAGCAGCCAAGGGTCCGGGGAGCTGTTTTTT.

The chain employs TRBV7-9 and TRBJ2-7; no definite D call. V lost 2 bases and J lost 3, with 11 bases in between. The CDR3 covers 14 residues. In germline, CDR1 is SEHNR, CDR2 FQNEAQ (reference sequence). Here the CDR3 reads CASSLFSGSYEQYV. CDR3 in DNA: TGTGCCAGCAGCTTATTTTCTGGCAGCTACGAGCAGTACGTC.

The chain carries TRBV4-1 and TRBJ2-1; 7 bases map to TRBD1. Germline trimming cut 0 bases from V and 4 bases from J; bases unmatched to any gene: 9. This CDR3 has 17 residues. Germline values: CDR1 MGHRA, CDR2 YSYEKL. CDR3 DNA: TGCGCCAGCAGCCAAGAACGAGCAGGGGGACGTTACAATGAGCAGTTCTTC. It translates to CASSQERAGGRYNEQFF.

The chain recombines TRBV6-5 with TRBJ2-4; TRBD2 might be the D (5 bases). Germline CDR1 is MNHEY and CDR2 is SVGAGI. Between the trimmed V and J ends, which lost 2 bases and 5 bases, there was a span of 16 bases. The CDR3 extends over 16 amino acids. This CDR3 is CASSYQKRESQNIQYF. The CDR3 nucleotides read TGTGCCAGCAGTTACCAGAAACGGGAATCCCAAAACATTCAGTACTTC.

This clonotype was detected a few times. The chain carries TRBV12-3 or TRBV12-4 and TRBJ1-2, with D possibly matching TRBD1 (5 bases). V was cut by 5 bases and J by 4 bases, with 26 bases left in between. The CDR3 sequence is 18 residues long. The CDR3 here is CASSPPGGGMDRGYGYTF. Written as DNA, the CDR3 is TGTGCCAGCAGTCCCCCGGGGGGAGGGATGGATCGCGGCTATGGCTACACCTTC.

This clonotype came up many times. This chain joins TRBV12-3 or TRBV12-4 and TRBJ2-3; no reliable D call. CDR3 length: 14 residues. The V end was cut by 6 bases, the J end by 0 bases, with 10 bases between. The chain's CDR3 is CASSPLLSTDTQYF. CDR3 nucleotide sequence: TGTGCCAGCAGCCCGCTCCTGAGCACAGATACGCAGTATTTT.

The gene calls are TRBV9 and TRBJ1-4; no reliable D call. The CDR3 has 15 residues. Germline V gives CDR1 SGDLS, CDR2 YYNGEE. The V end was cut by 4 bases, the J end by 8 bases, with 18 bases between. CDR3: CASSLRTREFEKLFF. The CDR3 DNA sequence: TGTGCCAGCAGCCTTCGTACGAGAGAATTCGAAAAACTGTTTTTT.

V gene TRBV3-1 combines with J gene TRBJ1-1, with 8 nucleotides matching TRBD1. V gave up 6 bases and J gave up 1 base; unmatched junction bases: 16. This CDR3 has 18 residues. The germline V gene encodes CDR1 LGHDT and CDR2 YNNKEL (reference sequence). CDR3 nucleotides: TGTGCCAGCAGTCAGGAGGGATCGACAGGGGTTCAGAACACTGAAGCTTTCTTT. It translates to CASSQEGSTGVQNTEAFF.

The chain is built from TRBV12-5 and TRBJ1-5; D possibly corresponds to TRBD1 (5 bases). CDR3 length equals 15 residues. Per germline, CDR1 LGHNT and CDR2 FRNRAP. V was clipped by 5 bases and J by 2 bases, with 13 bases between them. The CDR3 protein is CASGQTDYGNQPQHF. CDR3 nucleotide sequence: TGTGCTAGTGGTCAGACAGACTATGGCAATCAGCCCCAGCATTTT.

The chain couples TRBV6-5 to TRBJ2-7; 7 bases fit TRBD1. The V and J ends lost 4 bases and 4 bases, in that order; junction bases with no gene match: 7. This CDR3 comprises 14 residues. The germline gives CDR1 MNHEY, CDR2 SVGAGI. The CDR3 DNA follows: TGTGCCAGCAGTTGGGACAGACTCGGGTACGAGCAGTACGTC. Residues: CASSWDRLGYEQYV.

The chain couples TRBV11-2 to TRBJ2-1, with 10 positions matching TRBD1. The CDR3 contains 18 residues. Germline trimming cut 2 bases from V and 5 bases from J; bases unmatched to any gene: 12. CDR1 and CDR2 (germline): SGHAT, FQNNGV. The CDR3 DNA reads TGTGCCAGCAGCTTACGTTCCCCGACAGGGGGCAAGGACAATGAGCAGTTCTTC. Its translation is CASSLRSPTGGKDNEQFF.

This clonotype came up many times. DNA for the CDR3: TGTGCCAGCAGCTCCCTTCACCGCGGGAGCTCCTACAATGAGCAGTTCTTC. Its translation is CASSSLHRGSSYNEQFF. The rearrangement uses TRBV7-9 and TRBJ2-1; TRBD2 matches at 7 bases. The length of the CDR3 is 17 residues. V lost 4 bases and J lost 0; bases outside the gene matches: 9. CDR1 and CDR2 from the germline V gene are SEHNR and FQNEAQ (reference sequence).

Regarding this clonotype: Since a much larger clone is just one base distant, this may be a read error. The CDR3 DNA follows: TGTGCCAGCAGCCCGCCGCAGGCGCCCTACAATGTGCAGTTCTTC. It yields the protein CASSPPQAPYNVQFF. The chain uses TRBV14 and TRBJ2-1; D is unresolved. The CDR3 has 15 amino acids. Germline CDR1 SGHDN, CDR2 FVKESK.

This clonotype was recorded at least ten times. The genes are TRBV5-1 and TRBJ2-7, with D tentatively TRBD1 (5 bases). Trimming cost V 1 base and J 2 bases, with 7 bases left between them. Germline CDR1 is SGHRS and CDR2 is YFSETQ. The CDR3 loop spans 13 amino acids. The CDR3, as DNA: TGCGCCAGCAGCTTGAGGGGCGCCTACGAGCAGTACGTC. Protein product: CASSLRGAYEQYV.

The chain has TRBV12-3 or TRBV12-4 and TRBJ1-2, with TRBD1 matching over 7 bases. Trimming took 6 bases from V and 6 from J; bases not matched to a gene: 7. The CDR3 has 13 residues. CDR3 nucleotides: TGTGCCAGCAGCCCAGGGACAGTCGATGGCTACACCTTC. The encoded protein is CASSPGTVDGYTF.

The rearrangement links TRBV7-6 to TRBJ1-2; a possible D gene is TRBD1 (5 bases). Germline V lookup: CDR1 SGHVS, CDR2 FNYEAQ. V dropped 0 bases and J dropped 6 bases, with 8 bases sitting between them. The CDR3 has 13 amino acids. The CDR3 here is CASSLAGTDGYTF. CDR3 bases: TGTGCCAGCAGCTTAGCGGGGACGGATGGCTACACCTTC.

Relative to its sample, this clonotype is medium-sized. The CDR3 sequence is CASSPQGPTYNEQFF. The CDR3 region has the DNA TGTGCCAGCAGCCCGCAGGGTCCTACCTACAATGAGCAGTTCTTC. The chain employs TRBV7-9 and TRBJ2-1; tentative D call: TRBD1 (5 bases). Trimming stripped 5 bases from V and 2 bases from J, with 13 bases between. The germline gives CDR1 SEHNR, CDR2 FQNEAQ (reference sequence). There are 15 residues in the CDR3.